This T cell receptor (beta chain) was sequenced for a study of T cells after yellow fever vaccination. Study-level results: The CD4 and CD8 compartments had a small share of their clonotypes in common. Clones from primary vaccination mostly reappeared after the booster (roughly 95% CD4, approximately 86% CD8). Abundant bulk-derived clonotypes could contaminate FACS-sorted repertoires.

To note about this clonotype: Its specificity is unknown.

For TCR, cDNA came from 5'RACE template switching, which added a universal primer site and UMIs. Using its own MiXCR run on the 5' RACE reads, TCRdb lists one record per CDR3 protein. Altogether around 600,000 distinct CDR3 sequences are present, 12% being singletons, with the ten largest covering 15%. The starting material was PBMCs, obtained on the day of the yellow fever booster vaccination. This TCR was recovered from a man aged 25 to 45 who received the YFV17D yellow fever vaccine.

The CDR3 protein is CASSYRDAPGEVLAKNIQYF. The CDR3 nucleotides are TGTGCCAGCAGTTACCGGGACGCGCCGGGAGAGGTATTAGCCAAAAACATTCAGTACTTC. V gene TRBV6-2 or TRBV6-3 combines with J gene TRBJ2-4, with a possible D match to TRBD2 (6 bases). CDR1 and CDR2 (germline): MNHEY, SVGEGT. With 2 bases removed from V and 0 bases from J, the gap between germline ends came to 23 bases. CDR3 length: 20 residues.